The rows below give T cell receptor beta chains drawn from one sample of a study of blood T cell repertoires in COVID-19. Generated by immunoSEQ multiplex PCR, the TCRdb table keeps only in-frame clones and is missing some. The sample has under 200,000 clones; over 65% are singletons. Sequencing was performed on peripheral blood. The receptors shown here come from a man aged 55-75 years with acute or convalescent COVID-19. The CDR3 runs from the conserved cysteine through the conserved F or W. The D gene is left open where the match is weak. Only part of the rows carry a size: once, few, many, or a class if the clone is expanded.

TRBJ2-7 | 15 | TRBD2 | TRBV15 | NA | TGTGCCACCAGCAGAGATCAGCGGGGACCCTACGAGCAGTACTTC | CATSRDQRGPYEQYF
TRBJ2-7 | 12 | TRBD1 | TRBV3-1/TRBV3-2 | NA | TGTGCCAGCAGCCAGGACAGGGACGAGCAGTACTTC | CASSQDRDEQYF
TRBJ2-5 | 13 | TRBD2 | TRBV27 | NA | TGTGCCAGCATGCTTAGGGAGGGTGCGACCCAGTACTTC | CASMLREGATQYF
TRBJ2-2 | 14 | NA | TRBV5-4 | NA | TGTGCCAGCAGCTTCGAGGGTACCACCGGGGAGCTGTTTTTT | CASSFEGTTGELFF
TRBJ2-7 | 14 | NA | TRBV4-3 | few | TGCGCCAGCAGCCAAGGGGCAGGCTCCTACGAGCAGTACTTC | CASSQGAGSYEQYF
TRBJ2-7 | 13 | NA | TRBV6-2/TRBV6-3 | NA | TGTGCCAGCAGTTATCGCTCGAACGGGGAGCAGTACTTC | CASSYRSNGEQYF
TRBJ1-2 | 14 | NA | TRBV19 | NA | TGTGCCAGTAGTATCCCGACGACAGTTTATGGCTACACCTTC | CASSIPTTVYGYTF
TRBJ2-5 | 15 | NA | TRBV7-9 | NA | TGTGCCAGCAGCTTAGCTGGTCTAGCAGAAGAGACCCAGTACTTC | CASSLAGLAEETQYF
TRBJ2-1 | 13 | NA | TRBV27 | NA | TGTGCCAGCAGTTTTACAGGGATGGATGAGCAGTTCTTC | CASSFTGMDEQFF
TRBJ1-2 | 14 | TRBD1 | TRBV19 | few | TGTGCCAGTAGTTTGGGACAGGGGGCGTATGGCTACACCTTC | CASSLGQGAYGYTF
TRBJ2-1 | 12 | NA | TRBV9 | NA | TGTGCCAGCAGCGTAGCTAACAATGAGCAGTTCTTC | CASSVANNEQFF
TRBJ2-3 | 12 | NA | TRBV7-3 | NA | TGTGCCAGCAGCCGCCAGGGGGATACGCAGTATTTT | CASSRQGDTQYF
TRBJ1-1 | 12 | NA | TRBV7-2 | NA | TGTGCCAGCAGCCCCCAGGGAATTGAAGCTTTCTTT | CASSPQGIEAFF
TRBJ1-4 | 15 | TRBD1 | TRBV20-1 | once | TGCAGTGCTAGTGCAATCAGGGGGGCTCCTGAAAAACTGTTTTTT | CSASAIRGAPEKLFF
TRBJ2-5 | 17 | NA | TRBV5-6 | NA | TGTGCCAGCAGCCCGACCCGGGTTGGAGGATTGGGAGAGACCCAGTACTTC | CASSPTRVGGLGETQYF
TRBJ1-4 | 15 | TRBD1 | TRBV4-1 | NA | TGCGCCAGCAGCCCCGGACAGGGTGGGCATGAAAAACTGTTTTTT | CASSPGQGGHEKLFF
TRBJ1-1 | 15 | NA | TRBV18 | NA | TGTGCCAGCTCACCCTCAACAGGGTTCGGGGCTGAAGCTTTCTTT | CASSPSTGFGAEAFF
TRBJ2-3 | 15 | TRBD2 | TRBV13 | once | TGTGCCAGCAGCCATAGCGGGGGGCAGGGAGATACGCAGTATTTT | CASSHSGGQGDTQYF
TRBJ1-2 | 15 | TRBD1 | TRBV13 | NA | TGTGCCAGCAGCGGATCGGGACAGAAGATCTATGGCTACACCTTC | CASSGSGQKIYGYTF
TRBJ1-5 | 17 | NA | TRBV4-1 | NA | TGCGCCAGCAGCCAAGAATCGTTCGTTGTGTTCAATCAGCCCCAGCATTTT | CASSQESFVVFNQPQHF
TRBJ2-1 | 14 | NA | TRBV29-1 | NA | TGCAGCGTTCCCGGACTTTTTCCCGTAGATGAGCAGTTCTTC | CSVPGLFPVDEQFF
TRBJ2-7 | 14 | TRBD2 | TRBV5-6 | NA | TGTGCCAGCAGCCCTGCGGCGGGGGGTGGCGAGCAGTACTTC | CASSPAAGGGEQYF
TRBJ1-2 | 16 | NA | TRBV5-8 | NA | TGTGCCAGCAGCTTGGGTGCGGCCGGTGTTCACTATGGCTACACCTTC | CASSLGAAGVHYGYTF
TRBJ2-2 | 13 | TRBD2 | TRBV10-3 | NA | TGTGCCACCTCGGGGGGTTCCACCGGGGAGCTGTTTTTT | CATSGGSTGELFF
TRBJ2-1 | 12 | NA | TRBV4-1 | NA | TGCGCCAGCAGCCAAGAAAATGGTCGGGAGTTCTTC | CASSQENGREFF
TRBJ2-5 | 15 | TRBD1 | TRBV24-1 | once | TGTGCCACCAGTGATCTCTTATCGACAGGGGAGACCCAGTACTTC | CATSDLLSTGETQYF
TRBJ2-1 | 15 | NA | TRBV11-2 | NA | TGTGCCAGCAGCGCCTCGAGCGGCTCCTACAATGAGCAGTTCTTC | CASSASSGSYNEQFF
TRBJ1-5 | 14 | NA | TRBV6-1 | NA | TGTGCCAGCAGTGAAGGTAGGGGGAATCAGCCCCAGCATTTT | CASSEGRGNQPQHF
TRBJ2-1 | 14 | TRBD2 | TRBV6-2/TRBV6-3 | NA | TGTGCCAGCAGCCGACTAGCGGGGAACAATGAGCAGTTCTTC | CASSRLAGNNEQFF
TRBJ2-7 | 16 | NA | TRBV27 | NA | TGTGCCAGCAGTGCCTCTGCAGGGGAGCAAGGGTACGAGCAGTACTTC | CASSASAGEQGYEQYF
TRBJ2-5 | 15 | NA | TRBV5-6 | NA | TGTGCCAGCAGCTTGGGACAGAGTGTTCAAGAGACCCAGTACTTC | CASSLGQSVQETQYF
TRBJ2-7 | 13 | TRBD1 | TRBV4-1 | few | TGCGCCAGCAGCCGGAGGACAGGGGACGAGCAGTACTTC | CASSRRTGDEQYF
TRBJ2-5 | 15 | TRBD2 | TRBV9 | NA | TGTGCCAGCAGCGGTGGACTAGCGGGGGAAGAGACCCAGTACTTC | CASSGGLAGEETQYF
TRBJ1-4 | 17 | NA | TRBV4-3 | NA | TGCGCCAGCAGCCCCGTACCACAGGGTGCAACTAATGAAAAACTGTTTTTT | CASSPVPQGATNEKLFF
TRBJ2-1 | 19 | TRBD2 | TRBV6-2/TRBV6-3 | few | TGTGCCAGCAGTCCGGTTAGCGGGGGGGCGGTGGGCTCCTACAATGAGCAGTTCTTC | CASSPVSGGAVGSYNEQFF
TRBJ2-5 | 15 | NA | TRBV19 | NA | TGTGCCACCCAGTCCCGGGACACTCACGGAGAGACCCAGTACTTC | CATQSRDTHGETQYF
TRBJ2-7 | 14 | TRBD1 | TRBV19 | NA | TGTGCCAGTAGTCTTGGGACAGTCTCCTACGAGCAGTACTTC | CASSLGTVSYEQYF
TRBJ2-1 | 15 | TRBD1 | TRBV6-5 | NA | TGTGCCAGCAGTTACGGACAGGGAGGACTCGATGAGCAGTTCTTC | CASSYGQGGLDEQFF
TRBJ1-1 | 15 | NA | TRBV2 | NA | TGTGCCAGCAGTGAAGCAATGGGGGCGAGAACTGAAGCTTTCTTT | CASSEAMGARTEAFF
TRBJ2-5 | 13 | TRBD2 | TRBV6-2/TRBV6-3 | NA | TGTGCCAGCAGTCTACTAGCGGTGGAGACCCAGTACTTC | CASSLLAVETQYF
TRBJ1-5 | 14 | NA | TRBV5-1 | NA | TGCGCCAGCAGCTTGGACGGGGTAGGTCAGCCCCAGCATTTT | CASSLDGVGQPQHF
TRBJ1-1 | 16 | NA | TRBV10-3 | NA | TGTGCCATCAAACAGGGTGAAGGAGTTTTGAACACTGAAGCTTTCTTT | CAIKQGEGVLNTEAFF
TRBJ2-5 | 12 | NA | TRBV12-3/TRBV12-4 | NA | TGTGCCAGCAGTTTAGTATCAGAGACCCAGTACTTC | CASSLVSETQYF
TRBJ1-2 | 15 | TRBD1 | TRBV6-6 | NA | TGTGCCAGCAGTTCCTCGGGGACAGGGCGTTATGGCTACACCTTC | CASSSSGTGRYGYTF